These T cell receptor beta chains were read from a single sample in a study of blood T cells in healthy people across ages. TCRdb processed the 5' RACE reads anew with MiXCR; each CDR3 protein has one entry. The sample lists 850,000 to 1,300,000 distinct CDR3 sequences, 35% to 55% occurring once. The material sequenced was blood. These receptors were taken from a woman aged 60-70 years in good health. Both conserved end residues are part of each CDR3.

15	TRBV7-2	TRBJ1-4	CASSLRGWSLKKLFF
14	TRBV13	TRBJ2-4	CASSLGLGPMEQYF
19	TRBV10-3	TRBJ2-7	CAISPTLGQGSLTTGEQYF
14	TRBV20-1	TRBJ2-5	CSAPAGANTGTQYF
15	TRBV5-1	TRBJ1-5	CASSLGDPRNQPQHF
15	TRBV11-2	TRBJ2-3	CASSLAELSTDTQYF
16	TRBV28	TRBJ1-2	CASSLLGQGSVDGYTF
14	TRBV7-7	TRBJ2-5	CASSLDVGGKTQYF
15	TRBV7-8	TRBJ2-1	CASSPPALAGGEQFF
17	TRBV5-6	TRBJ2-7	CASSPGGLAGGPYEQYF
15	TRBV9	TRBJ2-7	CASSVGRGPGYEQYF
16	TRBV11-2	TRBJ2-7	CASSLEPAGGPWEQYF
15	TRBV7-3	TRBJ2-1	CASSLLTSPYNEQFF
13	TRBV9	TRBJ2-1	CTSSDRLANEQFF
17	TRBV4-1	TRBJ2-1	CASSQVGKGSSYYEQFF
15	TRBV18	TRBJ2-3	CASSPGRGRTDTQYF
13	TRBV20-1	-	CSASQGMGNEQYF
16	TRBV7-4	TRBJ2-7	CASSLAPPQGAYEQYF
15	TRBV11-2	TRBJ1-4	CASSRHGQGNEKLFF
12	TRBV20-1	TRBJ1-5	CSARRADQPQHF
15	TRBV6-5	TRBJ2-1	CASSNRRSSYNEQFF
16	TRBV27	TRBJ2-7	CASSFLLAGGPYEQYF
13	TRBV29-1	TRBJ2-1	CSVPGLAPTEQFF
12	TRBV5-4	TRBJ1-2	CASSWGLTVYTF
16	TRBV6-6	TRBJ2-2	CASSHSGRGTTGELFF
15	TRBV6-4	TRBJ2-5	CASSDGDGGYNEQYF
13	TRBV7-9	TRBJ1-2	CASSRGTLYGYTF
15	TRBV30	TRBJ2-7	CAWISVRADSYEQYF
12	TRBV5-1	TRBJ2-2	CASSYNTGELFF
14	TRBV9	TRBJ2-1	CASSVDSGTGGQFF
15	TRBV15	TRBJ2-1	CAASRDTPTDNEQFF
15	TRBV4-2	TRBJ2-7	CASSQDHLTGAEQYF
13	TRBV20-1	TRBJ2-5	CSVIPTGVGEQYF
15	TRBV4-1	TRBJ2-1	CASSQVDRGRDEQFF
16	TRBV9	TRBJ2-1	CASSVVAGGSYNEQFF
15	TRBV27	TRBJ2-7	CASSGPMGPHYEQYF
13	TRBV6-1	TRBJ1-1	CASPEARNTEAFF
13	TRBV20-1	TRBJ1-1	CSATGEGATEAFF
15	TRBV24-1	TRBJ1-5	CATSVAGGSNQPQHF
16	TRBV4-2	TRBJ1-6	CASSQETGRVNSPLHF
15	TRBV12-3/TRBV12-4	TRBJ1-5	CASSPGQGLSQPLHF
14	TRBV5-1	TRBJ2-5	CASSSLGGVETQYF
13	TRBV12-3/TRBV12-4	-	CASSSPLGNEQYF
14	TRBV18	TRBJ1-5	CASSPGQLNQPQHF
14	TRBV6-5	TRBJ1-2	CASSPTGRLYGYTF
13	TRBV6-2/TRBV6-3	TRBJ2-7	CASRIQGRGEQYF
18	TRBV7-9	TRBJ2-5	CASSPPPTSGSSYNEQYF